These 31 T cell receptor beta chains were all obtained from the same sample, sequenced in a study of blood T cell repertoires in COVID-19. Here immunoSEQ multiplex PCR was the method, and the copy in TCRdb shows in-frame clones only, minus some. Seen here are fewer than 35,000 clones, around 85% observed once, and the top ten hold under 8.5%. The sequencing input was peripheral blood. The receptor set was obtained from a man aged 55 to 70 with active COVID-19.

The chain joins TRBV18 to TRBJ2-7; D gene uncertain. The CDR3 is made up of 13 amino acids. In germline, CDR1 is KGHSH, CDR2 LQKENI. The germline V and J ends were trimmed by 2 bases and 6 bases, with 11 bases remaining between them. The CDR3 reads CASSPRSDGEQYF. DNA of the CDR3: TGTGCCAGCTCACCAAGGAGTGATGGCGAGCAGTACTTC.

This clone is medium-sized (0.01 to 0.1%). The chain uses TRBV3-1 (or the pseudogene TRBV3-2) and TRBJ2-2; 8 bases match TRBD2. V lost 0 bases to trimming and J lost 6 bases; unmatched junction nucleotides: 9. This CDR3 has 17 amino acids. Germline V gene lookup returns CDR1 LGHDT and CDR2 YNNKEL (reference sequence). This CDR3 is CASSQEEPGLVSGELFF. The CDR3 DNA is TGTGCCAGCAGCCAAGAGGAACCGGGACTAGTCTCCGGGGAGCTGTTTTTT.

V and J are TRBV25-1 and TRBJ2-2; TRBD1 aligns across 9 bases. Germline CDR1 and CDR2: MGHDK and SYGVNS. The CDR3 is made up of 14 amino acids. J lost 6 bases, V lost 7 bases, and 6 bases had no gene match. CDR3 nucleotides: TGTGCCAGCACCCGGGACAGGGAATCCGGGGAGCTGTTTTTT. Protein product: CASTRDRESGELFF.

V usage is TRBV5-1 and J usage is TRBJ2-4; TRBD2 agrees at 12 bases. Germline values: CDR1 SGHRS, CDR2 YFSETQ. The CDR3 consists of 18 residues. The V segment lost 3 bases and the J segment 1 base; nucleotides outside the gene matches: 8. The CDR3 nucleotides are TGCGCCAGCAGCTCGACTAGCGGGAGAGTGGCGGCCAAAAACATTCAGTACTTC. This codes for CASSSTSGRVAAKNIQYF.

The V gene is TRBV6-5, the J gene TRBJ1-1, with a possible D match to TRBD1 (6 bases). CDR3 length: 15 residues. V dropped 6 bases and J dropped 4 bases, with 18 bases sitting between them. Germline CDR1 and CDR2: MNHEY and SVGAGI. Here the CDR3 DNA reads TGTGCCAGCAGGCAAGTGTCAGGGGCCGGCACTGAAGCTTTCTTT. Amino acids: CASRQVSGAGTEAFF.

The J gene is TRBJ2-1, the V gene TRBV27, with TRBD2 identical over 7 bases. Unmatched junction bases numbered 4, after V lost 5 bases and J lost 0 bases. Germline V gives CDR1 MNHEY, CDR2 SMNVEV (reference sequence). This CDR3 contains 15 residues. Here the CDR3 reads CASSTASGSYNEQFF. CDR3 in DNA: TGTGCCAGCAGTACCGCTAGCGGCTCCTACAATGAGCAGTTCTTC.

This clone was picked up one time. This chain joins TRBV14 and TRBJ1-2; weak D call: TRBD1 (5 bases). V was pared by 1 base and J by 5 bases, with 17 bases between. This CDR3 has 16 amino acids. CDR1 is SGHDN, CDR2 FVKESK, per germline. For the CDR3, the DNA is TGTGCCAGCAGCCAAGGCCCCAACAGGCGGGGGTATGGCTACACCTTC. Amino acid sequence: CASSQGPNRRGYGYTF.

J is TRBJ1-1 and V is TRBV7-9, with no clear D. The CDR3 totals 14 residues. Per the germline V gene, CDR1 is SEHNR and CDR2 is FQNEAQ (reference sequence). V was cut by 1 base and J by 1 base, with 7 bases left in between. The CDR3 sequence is CASSLGAGNTEAFF. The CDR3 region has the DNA TGTGCCAGCAGCTTAGGAGCGGGGAACACTGAAGCTTTCTTT.

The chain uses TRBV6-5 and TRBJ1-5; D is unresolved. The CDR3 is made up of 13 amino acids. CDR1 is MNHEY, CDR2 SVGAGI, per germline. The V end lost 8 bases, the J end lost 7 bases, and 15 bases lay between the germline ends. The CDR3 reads CASQRQARQPQHF. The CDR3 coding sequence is TGTGCCAGCCAACGGCAGGCGAGACAGCCCCAGCATTTT.

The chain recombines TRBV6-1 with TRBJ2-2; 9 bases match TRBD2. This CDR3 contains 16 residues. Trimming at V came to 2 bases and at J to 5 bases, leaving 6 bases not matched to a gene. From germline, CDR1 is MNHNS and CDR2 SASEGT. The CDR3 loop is CASSEHSGRITGELFF. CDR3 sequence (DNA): TGTGCCAGCAGTGAACATAGCGGGAGAATAACCGGGGAGCTGTTTTTT.

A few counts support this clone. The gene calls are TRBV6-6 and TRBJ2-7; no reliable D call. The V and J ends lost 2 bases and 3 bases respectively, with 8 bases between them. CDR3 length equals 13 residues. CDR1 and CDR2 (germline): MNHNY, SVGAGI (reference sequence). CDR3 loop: CASSYAHRYEQYF. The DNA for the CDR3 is TGTGCCAGCAGTTACGCGCACCGCTACGAGCAGTACTTC.

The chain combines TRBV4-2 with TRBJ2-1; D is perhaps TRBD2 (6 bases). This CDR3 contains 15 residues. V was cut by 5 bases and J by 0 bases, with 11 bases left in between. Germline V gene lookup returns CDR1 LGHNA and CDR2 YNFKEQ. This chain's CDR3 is CASSVRDSSYNEQFF. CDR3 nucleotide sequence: TGTGCCAGCAGCGTCCGGGACTCCTCCTACAATGAGCAGTTCTTC.

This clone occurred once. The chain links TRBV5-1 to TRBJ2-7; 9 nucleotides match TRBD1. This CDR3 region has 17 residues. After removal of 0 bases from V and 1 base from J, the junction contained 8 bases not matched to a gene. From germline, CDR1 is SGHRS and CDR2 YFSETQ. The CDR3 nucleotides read TGCGCCAGCAGCTTGGGAGACAGGGGGAGGCCTTCCTACGAGCAGTACTTC. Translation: CASSLGDRGRPSYEQYF.

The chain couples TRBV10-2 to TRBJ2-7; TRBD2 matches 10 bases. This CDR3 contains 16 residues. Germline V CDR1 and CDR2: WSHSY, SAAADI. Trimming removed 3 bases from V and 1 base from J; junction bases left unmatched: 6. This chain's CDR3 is CASSDSGLAASYEQYV. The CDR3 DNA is TGCGCCAGCAGTGATAGCGGACTAGCGGCGTCCTACGAGCAGTACGTC.

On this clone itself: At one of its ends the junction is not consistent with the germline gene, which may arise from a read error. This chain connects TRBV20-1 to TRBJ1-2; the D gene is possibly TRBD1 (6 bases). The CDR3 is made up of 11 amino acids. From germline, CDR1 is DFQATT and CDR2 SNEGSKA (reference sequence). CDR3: CSGGAGYGYTF. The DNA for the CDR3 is TGTAGCGGGGGGGCAGGCTATGGCTACACCTTC.

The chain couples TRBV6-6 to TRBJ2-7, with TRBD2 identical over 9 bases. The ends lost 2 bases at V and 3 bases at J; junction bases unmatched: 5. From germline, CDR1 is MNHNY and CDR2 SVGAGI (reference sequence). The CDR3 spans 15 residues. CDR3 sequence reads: CASSYAGGGVYEQYF. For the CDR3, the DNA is TGTGCCAGCAGTTACGCCGGCGGGGGGGTCTACGAGCAGTACTTC.

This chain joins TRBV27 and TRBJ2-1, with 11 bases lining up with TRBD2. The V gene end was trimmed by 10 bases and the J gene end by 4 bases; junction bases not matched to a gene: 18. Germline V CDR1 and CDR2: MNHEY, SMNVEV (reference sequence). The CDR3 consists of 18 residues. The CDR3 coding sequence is TGTGCCACCGACTCCGGGACTAGCGGAACTTCCAGTTACAATGAGCAGTTCTTC. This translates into CATDSGTSGTSSYNEQFF.

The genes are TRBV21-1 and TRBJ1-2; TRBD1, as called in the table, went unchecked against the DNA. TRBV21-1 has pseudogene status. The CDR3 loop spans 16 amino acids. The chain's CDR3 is CASSKGGGTERYGYTF. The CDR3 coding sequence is TGTGCCAGCAGCAAAGGCGGTGGGACAGAGCGCTATGGCTACACCTTC.

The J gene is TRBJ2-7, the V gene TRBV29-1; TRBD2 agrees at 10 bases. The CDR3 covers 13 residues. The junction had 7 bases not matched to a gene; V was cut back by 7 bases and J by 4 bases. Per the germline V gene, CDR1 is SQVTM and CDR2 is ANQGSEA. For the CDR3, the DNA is TGCAGCGCGCTAGCGGGAGCAATGTACGAGCAGTACTTC. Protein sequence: CSALAGAMYEQYF.

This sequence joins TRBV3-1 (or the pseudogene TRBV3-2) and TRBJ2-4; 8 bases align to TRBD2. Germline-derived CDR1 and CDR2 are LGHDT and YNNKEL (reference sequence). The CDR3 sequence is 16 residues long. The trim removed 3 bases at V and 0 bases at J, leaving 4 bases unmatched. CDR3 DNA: TGTGCCAGCAGCCACCCCGGGAGGGCAGCCAAAAACATTCAGTACTTC. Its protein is CASSHPGRAAKNIQYF.

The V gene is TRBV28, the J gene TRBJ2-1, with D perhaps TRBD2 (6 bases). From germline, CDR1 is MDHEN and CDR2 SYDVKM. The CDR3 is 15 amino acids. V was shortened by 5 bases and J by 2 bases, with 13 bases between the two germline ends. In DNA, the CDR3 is TGTGCCAGCAGTGCCCCGGGGGTACCCTACAATGAGCAGTTCTTC. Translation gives CASSAPGVPYNEQFF.

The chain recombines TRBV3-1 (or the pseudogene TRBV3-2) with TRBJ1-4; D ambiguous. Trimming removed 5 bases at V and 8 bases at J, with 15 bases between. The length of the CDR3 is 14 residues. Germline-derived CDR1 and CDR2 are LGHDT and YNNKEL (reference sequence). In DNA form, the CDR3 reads TGTGCCAGCAGCACCTCATCCGAGGGAGAAAAACTGTTTTTT. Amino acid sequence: CASSTSSEGEKLFF.

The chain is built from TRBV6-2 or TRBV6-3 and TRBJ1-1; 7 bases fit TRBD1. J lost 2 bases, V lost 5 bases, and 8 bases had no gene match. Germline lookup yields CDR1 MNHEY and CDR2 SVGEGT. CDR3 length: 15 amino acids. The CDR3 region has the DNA TGTGCCAGCAGTCATAAACAGGGGTTCAACACTGAAGCTTTCTTT. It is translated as CASSHKQGFNTEAFF.

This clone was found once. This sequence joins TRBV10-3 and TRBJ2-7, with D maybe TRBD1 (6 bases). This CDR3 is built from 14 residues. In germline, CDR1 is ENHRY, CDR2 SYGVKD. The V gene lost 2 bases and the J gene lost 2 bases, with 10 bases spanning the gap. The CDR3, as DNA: TGTGCCATCAGTGAGAGGGGGATTGCCTACGAGCAGTACTTC. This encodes CAISERGIAYEQYF.

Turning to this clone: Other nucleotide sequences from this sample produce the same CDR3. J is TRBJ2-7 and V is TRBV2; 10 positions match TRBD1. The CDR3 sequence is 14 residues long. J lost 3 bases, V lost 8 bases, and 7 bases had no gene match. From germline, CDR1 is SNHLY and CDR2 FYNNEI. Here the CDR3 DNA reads TGTGCCAGCTACAACCGGGACAGGGGCTACGAGCAGTACTTC. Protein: CASYNRDRGYEQYF. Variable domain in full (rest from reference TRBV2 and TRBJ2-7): EPEVTQTPSHQVTQMGQEVILRCVPISNHLYFYWYRQILGQKVEFLVSFYNNEISEKSEIFDDQFSVERPDGSNFTLKIRSTKLEDSAMYFCASYNRDRGYEQYFGPGTRLTVT.

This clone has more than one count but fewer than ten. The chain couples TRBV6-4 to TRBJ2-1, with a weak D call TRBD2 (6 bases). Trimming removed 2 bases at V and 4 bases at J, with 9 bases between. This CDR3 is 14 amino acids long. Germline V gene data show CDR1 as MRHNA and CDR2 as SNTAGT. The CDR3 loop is CASSDGGPYNEQFF. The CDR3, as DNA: TGTGCCAGCAGTGACGGAGGGCCTTACAATGAGCAGTTCTTC.

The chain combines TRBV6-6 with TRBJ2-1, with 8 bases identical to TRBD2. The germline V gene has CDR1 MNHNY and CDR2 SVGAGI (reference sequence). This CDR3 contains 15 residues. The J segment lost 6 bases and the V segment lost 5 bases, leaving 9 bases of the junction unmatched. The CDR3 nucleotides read TGTGCCAGCAGTCCTCTCGCGGGAGGTTCCAATGAGCAGTTCTTC. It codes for CASSPLAGGSNEQFF.

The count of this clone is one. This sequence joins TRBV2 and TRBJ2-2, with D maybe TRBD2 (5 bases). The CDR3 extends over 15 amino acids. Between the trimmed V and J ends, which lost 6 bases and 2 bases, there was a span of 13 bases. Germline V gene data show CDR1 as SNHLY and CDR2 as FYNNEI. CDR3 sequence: CASREIATNTGELFF. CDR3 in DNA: TGTGCCAGCAGAGAAATAGCGACCAACACCGGGGAGCTGTTTTTT.

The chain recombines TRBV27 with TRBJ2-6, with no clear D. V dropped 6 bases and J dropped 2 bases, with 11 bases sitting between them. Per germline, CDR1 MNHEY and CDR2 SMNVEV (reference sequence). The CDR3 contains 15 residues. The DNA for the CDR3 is TGTGCCAGCAGGGCCCGTACCACTGGGGCCAACGTCCTGACTTTC. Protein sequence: CASRARTTGANVLTF.

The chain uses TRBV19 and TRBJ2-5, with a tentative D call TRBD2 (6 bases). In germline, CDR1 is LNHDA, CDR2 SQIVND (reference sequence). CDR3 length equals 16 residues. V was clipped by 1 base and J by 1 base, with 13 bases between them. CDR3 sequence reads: CASSIGGGTTQETQYF. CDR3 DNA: TGTGCCAGTAGTATAGGAGGCGGGACCACCCAAGAGACCCAGTACTTC.

CDR3 region: CAISDTGGEVGQYF. Written as DNA, the CDR3 is TGTGCCATCAGTGATACAGGGGGCGAGGTCGGGCAGTACTTC. V gene TRBV10-3 combines with J gene TRBJ2-7; 9 bases agree with TRBD1. Trimming removed 3 bases from V and 9 bases from J; junction bases left unmatched: 9. The CDR3 extends over 14 amino acids. Germline CDR1 reads ENHRY; CDR2 reads SYGVKD.